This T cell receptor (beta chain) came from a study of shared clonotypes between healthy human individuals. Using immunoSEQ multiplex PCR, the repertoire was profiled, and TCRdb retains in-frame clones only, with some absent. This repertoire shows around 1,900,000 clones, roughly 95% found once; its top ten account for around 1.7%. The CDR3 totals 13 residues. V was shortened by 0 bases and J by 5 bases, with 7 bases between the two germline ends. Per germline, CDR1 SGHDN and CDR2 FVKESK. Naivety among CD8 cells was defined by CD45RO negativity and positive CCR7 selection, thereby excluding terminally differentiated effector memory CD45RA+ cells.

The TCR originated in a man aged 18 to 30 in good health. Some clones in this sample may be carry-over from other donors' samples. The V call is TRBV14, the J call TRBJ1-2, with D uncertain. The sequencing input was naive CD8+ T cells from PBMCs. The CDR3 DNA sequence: TGTGCCAGCAGCCAAGAGGGGTGGTATGGCTACACCTTC. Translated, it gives CASSQEGWYGYTF.